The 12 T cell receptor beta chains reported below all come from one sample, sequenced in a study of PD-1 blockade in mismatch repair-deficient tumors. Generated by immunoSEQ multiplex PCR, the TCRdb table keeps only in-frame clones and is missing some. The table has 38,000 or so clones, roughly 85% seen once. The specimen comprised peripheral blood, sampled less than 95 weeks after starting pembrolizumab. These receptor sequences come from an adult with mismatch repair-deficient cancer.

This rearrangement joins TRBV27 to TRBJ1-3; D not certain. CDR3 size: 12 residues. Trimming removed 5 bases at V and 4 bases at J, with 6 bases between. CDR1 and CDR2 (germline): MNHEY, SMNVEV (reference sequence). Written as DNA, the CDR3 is TGTGCCAGCAGTCCTGAAGGAAACACCATATATTTT. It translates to CASSPEGNTIYF.

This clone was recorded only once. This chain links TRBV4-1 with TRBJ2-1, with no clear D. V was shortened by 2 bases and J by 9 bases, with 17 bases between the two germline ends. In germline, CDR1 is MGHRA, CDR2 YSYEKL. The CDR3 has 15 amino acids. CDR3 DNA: TGCGCCAGCAGCCAACCGGCCCGGTCTTCGGGTGAGCAGTTCTTC. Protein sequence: CASSQPARSSGEQFF.

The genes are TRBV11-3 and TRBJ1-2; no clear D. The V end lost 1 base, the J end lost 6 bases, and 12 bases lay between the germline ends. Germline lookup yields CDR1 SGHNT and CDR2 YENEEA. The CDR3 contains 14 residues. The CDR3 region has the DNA TGTGCCAGCAGCTTAGCCGGAGGTATTGATGGCTACACCTTC. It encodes CASSLAGGIDGYTF.

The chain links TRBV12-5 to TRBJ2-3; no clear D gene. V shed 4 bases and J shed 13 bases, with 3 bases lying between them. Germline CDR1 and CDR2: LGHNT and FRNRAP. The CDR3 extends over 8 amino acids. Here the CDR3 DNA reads TGTGCTAGTGGTTCTGAGTATTTT. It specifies CASGSEYF.

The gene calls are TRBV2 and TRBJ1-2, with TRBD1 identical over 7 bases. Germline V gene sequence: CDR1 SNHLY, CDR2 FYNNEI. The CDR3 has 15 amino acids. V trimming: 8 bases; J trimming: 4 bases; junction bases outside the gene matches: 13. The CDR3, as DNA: TGTGCCAGCCCCAATACCGGGACAGCTACCTATGGCTACACCTTC. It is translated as CASPNTGTATYGYTF.

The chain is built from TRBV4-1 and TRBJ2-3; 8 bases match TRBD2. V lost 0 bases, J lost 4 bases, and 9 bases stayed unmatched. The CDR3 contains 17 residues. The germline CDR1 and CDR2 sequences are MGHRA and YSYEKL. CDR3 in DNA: TGCGCCAGCAGCCAAGATGCTGCGGGAGGTGGCGCAGATACGCAGTATTTT. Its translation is CASSQDAAGGGADTQYF.

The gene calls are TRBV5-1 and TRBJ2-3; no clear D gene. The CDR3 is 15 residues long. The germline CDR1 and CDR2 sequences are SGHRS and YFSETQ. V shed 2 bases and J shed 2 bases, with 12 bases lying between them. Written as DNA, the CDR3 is TGCGCCAGCAGCTTATCACAGTTATCCACAGATACGCAGTATTTT. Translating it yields CASSLSQLSTDTQYF.

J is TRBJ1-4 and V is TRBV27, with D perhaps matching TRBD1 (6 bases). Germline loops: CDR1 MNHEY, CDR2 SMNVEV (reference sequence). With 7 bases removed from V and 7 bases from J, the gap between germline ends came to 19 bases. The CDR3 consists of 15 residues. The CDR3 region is CASKPIGGLGEKLFF. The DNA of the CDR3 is TGTGCCAGCAAACCAATTGGGGGCTTGGGTGAAAAACTGTTTTTT.

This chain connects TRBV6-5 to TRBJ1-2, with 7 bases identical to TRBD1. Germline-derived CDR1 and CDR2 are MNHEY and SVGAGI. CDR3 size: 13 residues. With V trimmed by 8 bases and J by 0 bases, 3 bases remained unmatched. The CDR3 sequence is CASRDSANYGYTF. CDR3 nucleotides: TGTGCCAGCCGGGACAGTGCTAACTATGGCTACACCTTC.

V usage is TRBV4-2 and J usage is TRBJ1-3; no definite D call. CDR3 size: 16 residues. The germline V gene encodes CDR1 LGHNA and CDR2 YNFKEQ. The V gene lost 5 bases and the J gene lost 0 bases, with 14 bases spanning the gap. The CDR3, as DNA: TGTGCCAGCAGCGATCGAGACTCATACTCTGGAAACACCATATATTTT. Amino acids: CASSDRDSYSGNTIYF.

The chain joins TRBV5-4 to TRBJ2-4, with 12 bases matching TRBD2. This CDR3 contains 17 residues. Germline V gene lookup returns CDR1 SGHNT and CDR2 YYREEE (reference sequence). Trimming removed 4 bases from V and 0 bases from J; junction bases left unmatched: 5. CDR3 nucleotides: TGTGCCAGCAGCCCAGGGGGACTAGCGGGAGCCAAAAACATTCAGTACTTC. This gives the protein CASSPGGLAGAKNIQYF.

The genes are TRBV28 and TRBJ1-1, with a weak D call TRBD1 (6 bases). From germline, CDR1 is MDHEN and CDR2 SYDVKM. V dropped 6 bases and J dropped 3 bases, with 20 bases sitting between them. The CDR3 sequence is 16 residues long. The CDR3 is CASSPASGQKDTEAFF. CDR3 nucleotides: TGTGCCAGCAGCCCCGCTAGCGGACAGAAAGACACTGAAGCTTTCTTT.